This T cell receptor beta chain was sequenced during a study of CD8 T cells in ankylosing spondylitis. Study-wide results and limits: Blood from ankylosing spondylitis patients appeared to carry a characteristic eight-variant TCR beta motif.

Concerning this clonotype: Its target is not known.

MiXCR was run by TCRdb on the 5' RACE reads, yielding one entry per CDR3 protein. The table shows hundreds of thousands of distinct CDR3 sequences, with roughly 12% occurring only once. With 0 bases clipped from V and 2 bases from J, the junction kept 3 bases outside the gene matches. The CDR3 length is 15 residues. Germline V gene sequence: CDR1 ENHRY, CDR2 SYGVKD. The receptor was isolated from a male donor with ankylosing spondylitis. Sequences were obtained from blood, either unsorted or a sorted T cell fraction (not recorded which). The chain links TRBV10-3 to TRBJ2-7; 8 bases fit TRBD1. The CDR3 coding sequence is TGTGCCATCAGTGAGTCTACGACAGGGGCCTACGAGCAGTACTTC. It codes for CAISESTTGAYEQYF.